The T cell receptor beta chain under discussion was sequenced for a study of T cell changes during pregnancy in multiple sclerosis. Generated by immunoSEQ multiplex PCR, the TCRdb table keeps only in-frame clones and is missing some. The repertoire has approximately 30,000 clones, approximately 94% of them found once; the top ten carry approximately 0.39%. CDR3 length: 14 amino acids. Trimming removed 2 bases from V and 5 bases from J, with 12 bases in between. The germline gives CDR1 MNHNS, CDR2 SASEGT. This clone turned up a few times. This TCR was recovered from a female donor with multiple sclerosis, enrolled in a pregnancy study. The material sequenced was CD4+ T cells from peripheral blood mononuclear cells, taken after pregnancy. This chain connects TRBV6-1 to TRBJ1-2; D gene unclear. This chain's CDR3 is CASSETAYSYGYTF. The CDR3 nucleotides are TGTGCCAGCAGTGAAACTGCATACTCTTATGGCTACACCTTC.